This entry lists 10 T cell receptor beta chains sequenced from one sample in a study of shared clonotypes between healthy human individuals. Profiled with immunoSEQ multiplex PCR; TCRdb holds only in-frame clones, not every one. This sample carries 650,000 to 750,000 clones, 55% to 75% of them seen once, and the ten largest clones take about 2%. Sequenced sample: memory CD4+ T cells sorted from blood. Subset indicated: CD45RA-negative fraction. Receptors were obtained from a woman aged 25 to 39 in good health.

The V gene is TRBV18, the J gene TRBJ2-7; D perhaps matches TRBD2 (6 bases). There are 14 residues in the CDR3. Trimming left V 0 bases short and J 7 bases short, with 13 bases between. Per the germline V gene, CDR1 is KGHSH and CDR2 is LQKENI. The CDR3 protein is CASSPPRDALEQYF. Written as DNA, the CDR3 is TGTGCCAGCTCACCACCGCGGGACGCCTTAGAGCAGTACTTC.

As to this clone: Other DNA sequences in the same sample also yield this CDR3. This chain joins TRBV5-1 and TRBJ2-1; no definite D call. Germline V gene sequence: CDR1 SGHRS, CDR2 YFSETQ. Between the trimmed V and J ends, which lost 0 bases and 3 bases, there was a span of 10 bases. The CDR3 is 15 amino acids. The CDR3 nucleotides are TGCGCCAGCAGCTTGGATCGGGCCGACTACAATGAGCAGTTCTTC. This translates into CASSLDRADYNEQFF.

The chain carries TRBV5-1 and TRBJ2-2; the match to TRBD1 covers 7 bases. Germline CDR1 and CDR2: SGHRS and YFSETQ. Trimming at V came to 5 bases and at J to 0 bases, leaving 4 bases not matched to a gene. CDR3 length: 15 amino acids. The CDR3 spells CASRRQGANTGELFF. In DNA, the CDR3 is TGCGCCAGCAGACGACAGGGCGCGAACACCGGGGAGCTGTTTTTT.

The chain uses TRBV5-1 and TRBJ2-4; D perhaps matches TRBD1 (6 bases). CDR3 length: 14 residues. V was clipped by 7 bases and J by 1 base, with 12 bases between them. Germline V gene data show CDR1 as SGHRS and CDR2 as YFSETQ. CDR3 coding DNA: TGCGCCAGCGGGCAGGGGATCGCCAAAAACATTCAGTACTTC. Protein sequence: CASGQGIAKNIQYF.

Only one count was recorded for this clone. The J gene is TRBJ2-7, the V gene TRBV19; D remains unclear. Trimming cost V 3 bases and J 0 bases, with 12 bases left between them. The length of the CDR3 is 15 residues. Per germline, CDR1 LNHDA and CDR2 SQIVND (reference sequence). The CDR3 spells CASSIGGTASYEQYF. CDR3 sequence (DNA): TGTGCCAGTAGTATTGGCGGCACGGCCTCCTACGAGCAGTACTTC.

V is TRBV11-2 and J is TRBJ1-3; D may be TRBD1 (5 bases). CDR3 length equals 14 residues. The ends were cut back, 3 bases at V and 4 bases at J, with 10 bases in the middle. CDR1 SGHAT and CDR2 FQNNGV come from the germline V gene. CDR3 in DNA: TGTGCCAGCAGCTTGTCAGGGTTGGGAAACACCATATATTTT. The encoded protein is CASSLSGLGNTIYF.

The chain has TRBV4-2 and TRBJ2-7; 12 bases agree with TRBD2. CDR1 is LGHNA, CDR2 YNFKEQ, per germline. The V gene end was trimmed by 0 bases and the J gene end by 2 bases; junction bases not matched to a gene: 5. The CDR3 consists of 17 residues. The CDR3 loop reads CASSQDRASGRAYEQYF. CDR3 DNA sequence: TGTGCCAGCAGCCAAGATAGGGCTAGCGGGAGGGCCTACGAGCAGTACTTC.

The chain employs TRBV6-5 and TRBJ1-2, with D perhaps matching TRBD1 (5 bases). Germline CDR1 MNHEY, CDR2 SVGAGI. This CDR3 has 16 amino acids. V lost 2 bases to trimming and J lost 4 bases, with 17 bases between them. The CDR3: CASSYRGSGPGYGYTF. The CDR3 nucleotides are TGTGCCAGCAGTTACAGGGGCTCGGGTCCGGGCTATGGCTACACCTTC.

V and J are TRBV28 and TRBJ2-7; 7 bases are a match to TRBD1. There are 17 residues in the CDR3. Losses at the gene ends were 3 bases for V and 2 bases for J; bases not matched to a gene: 13. The germline gives CDR1 MDHEN, CDR2 SYDVKM. The CDR3 protein is CASSFSVTGVGAYEQYF. CDR3 nucleotides: TGTGCCAGCAGTTTTTCGGTAACAGGGGTCGGGGCCTACGAGCAGTACTTC. Drawing the rest from reference TRBV28 and TRBJ2-7, the complete variable domain is DVKVTQSSRYLVKRTGEKVFLECVQDMDHENMFWYRQDPGLGLRLIYFSYDVKMKEKGDIPEGYSVSREKKERFSLILESASTNQTSMYLCASSFSVTGVGAYEQYFGPGTRLTVT.

This clone has just one count. The genes are TRBV5-1 and TRBJ1-1; 8 nucleotides match TRBD1. Trimming removed 4 bases from V and 7 bases from J; junction bases left unmatched: 18. Germline loops: CDR1 SGHRS, CDR2 YFSETQ. This CDR3 has 17 amino acids. The CDR3 sequence: CASSATGAELIPIEAFF. The CDR3 nucleotides are TGCGCCAGCAGCGCGACAGGGGCCGAATTGATCCCAATTGAAGCTTTCTTT.